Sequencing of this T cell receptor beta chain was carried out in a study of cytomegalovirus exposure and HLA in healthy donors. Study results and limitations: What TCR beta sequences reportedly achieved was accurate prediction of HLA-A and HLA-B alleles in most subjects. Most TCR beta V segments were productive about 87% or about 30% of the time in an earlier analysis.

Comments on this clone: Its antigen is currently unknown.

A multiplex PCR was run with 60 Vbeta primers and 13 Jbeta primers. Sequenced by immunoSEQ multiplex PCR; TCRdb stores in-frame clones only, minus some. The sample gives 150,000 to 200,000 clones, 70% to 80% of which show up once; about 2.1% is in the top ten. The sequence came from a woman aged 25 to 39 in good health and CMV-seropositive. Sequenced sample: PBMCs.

The CDR3 region is CASGFTTGFRQPQHF. The CDR3 DNA is TGTGCTAGTGGTTTCACGACAGGGTTTCGTCAGCCCCAGCATTTT. The chain couples TRBV12-5 to TRBJ1-5; 7 bases map to TRBD1. The CDR3 covers 15 residues. Germline CDR1 and CDR2: LGHNT and FRNRAP. V gave up 3 bases and J gave up 6 bases; unmatched junction bases: 8.